These T cell receptor beta chains were read from a single sample in a study of OX40 agonist ivuxolimab in advanced cancers. Clones were sequenced by immunoSEQ multiplex PCR, and TCRdb holds only the in-frame ones, with some missing. The sample consists of roughly 60,000 clones, 85% of them appearing once. Sequenced here: CD4+ or CD8+ T cells sorted from blood, sampled in a trial of the OX40 agonist ivuxolimab. The source is an adult with an advanced solid tumor such as melanoma, head and neck, liver or kidney cancer. Both conserved end residues are part of each CDR3. A D gene is named only where the DNA matches it firmly. Only part of the rows carry a size: once, few, many, or a class if the clone is expanded.

abundance | d_gene | j_gene | v_gene | CDR3aa | CDR3nt
NA | NA | TRBJ1-6 | TRBV18 | CASSPAPAGAYNSPLHF | TGTGCCAGCTCACCAGCCCCGGCAGGGGCCTATAATTCACCCCTCCACTTT
NA | TRBD1 | TRBJ2-7 | TRBV28 | CASSNPQGGGLYEQYF | TGTGCCAGCAGCAACCCCCAAGGGGGCGGCCTCTACGAGCAGTACTTC
NA | TRBD2 | TRBJ2-1 | TRBV7-6 | CASSAAGRGYNEQFF | TGTGCCAGCAGCGCAGCGGGAAGGGGTTACAATGAGCAGTTCTTC
NA | NA | TRBJ2-1 | TRBV18 | CASSPQGYEQFF | TGTGCCAGCTCCCCTCAGGGATATGAGCAGTTCTTC
NA | NA | TRBJ2-1 | TRBV5-1 | CASSVSGPSSYNEQFF | TGCGCCAGCAGCGTTTCCGGACCGAGCTCCTACAATGAGCAGTTCTTC
NA | TRBD2 | TRBJ2-1 | TRBV10-3 | CAISDGTSGRNWFF | TGTGCCATCAGTGACGGGACTAGCGGGAGAAACTGGTTCTTC
NA | NA | TRBJ2-1 | TRBV7-8 | CASSLAHVSGRGLSYNEQFF | TGTGCCAGCAGCTTAGCCCATGTATCCGGGAGAGGCTTGTCGTACAATGAGCAGTTCTTC
once | TRBD1 | TRBJ2-5 | TRBV18 | CASSPTLDRGREETQYF | TGTGCCAGCTCACCTACCCTGGACAGGGGGCGGGAAGAGACCCAGTACTTC
NA | NA | TRBJ2-5 | TRBV5-1 | CASSLEGGQETQYF | TGCGCCAGCAGCTTGGAAGGGGGTCAAGAGACCCAGTACTTC
few | NA | TRBJ2-7 | TRBV7-2 | CASSLVGGPSSTYEQYF | TGTGCCAGCAGCTTAGTCGGCGGCCCGTCATCCACCTACGAGCAGTACTTC
NA | NA | TRBJ2-5 | TRBV27 | CASSPLFKAGGQETQYF | TGTGCCAGCAGTCCCCTCTTCAAAGCGGGTGGACAAGAGACCCAATACTTC
NA | NA | TRBJ2-3 | TRBV19 | CASSIGRGGTQYF | TGTGCCAGTAGTATAGGGCGGGGAGGTACGCAGTATTTT
NA | NA | TRBJ2-5 | TRBV14 | CASSQEDRGWETQYF | TGTGCCAGCAGCCAAGAAGATAGGGGTTGGGAGACCCAGTACTTC
NA | NA | TRBJ2-3 | TRBV5-1 | CASSQGESTDTQYF | TGCGCCAGCAGCCAGGGCGAAAGCACAGATACGCAGTATTTT
NA | NA | TRBJ2-1 | TRBV29-1 | CSVVPGTLYNEQFF | TGCAGCGTTGTTCCCGGTACACTATACAATGAGCAGTTCTTC
few | NA | TRBJ2-1 | TRBV28 | CASSPGDRSEQFF | TGTGCCAGCAGCCCGGGGGATAGGTCTGAGCAGTTCTTC